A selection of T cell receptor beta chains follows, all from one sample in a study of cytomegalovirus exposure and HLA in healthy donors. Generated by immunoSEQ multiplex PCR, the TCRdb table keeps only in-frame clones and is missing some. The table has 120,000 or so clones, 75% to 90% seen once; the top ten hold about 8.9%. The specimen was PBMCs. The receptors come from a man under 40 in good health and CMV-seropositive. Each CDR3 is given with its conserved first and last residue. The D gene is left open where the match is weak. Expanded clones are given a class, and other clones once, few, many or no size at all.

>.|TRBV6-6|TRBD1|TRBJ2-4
TGTGCCAGCAGAAAGGGACAGGGGGCCAAAAACATTCAGTACTTC
CASRKGQGAKNIQYF
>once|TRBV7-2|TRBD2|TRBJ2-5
TGTGCCAGCAGCTTGACTAGCGGGGGGGAGACCCAGTACTTC
CASSLTSGGETQYF
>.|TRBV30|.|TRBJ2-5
TGTGCCTGGAGGGTCCTGGGGCAGGAGACCCAGTACTTC
CAWRVLGQETQYF
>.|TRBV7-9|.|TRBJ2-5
TGTGCCAGCAGCTTAGACCCACTAAGGAGAGAGACCCAGTACTTC
CASSLDPLRRETQYF
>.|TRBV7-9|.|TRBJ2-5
TGTGCCAGCAGCTTATTTTCCAGCGGTAGATGGGAGACCCAGTACTTC
CASSLFSSGRWETQYF
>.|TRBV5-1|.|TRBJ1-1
TGCGCCAGCAGTGTGGACAGCTATAACACTGAAGCTTTCTTT
CASSVDSYNTEAFF
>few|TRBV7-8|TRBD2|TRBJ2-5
TGTGCCAGCAGCTCTCGACTAGCTGGTGGGGAGACCCAGTACTTC
CASSSRLAGGETQYF
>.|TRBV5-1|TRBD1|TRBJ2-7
TGCGCCAGCAGCTTGAAACCTATCGGACAGGGGGTCGATTACGAGCAGTACTTC
CASSLKPIGQGVDYEQYF
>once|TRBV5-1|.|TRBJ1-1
TGCGCCAGCAGCTTGGGGGGGGGCGGCACTGAAGCTTTCTTT
CASSLGGGGTEAFF
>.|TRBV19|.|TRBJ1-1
TGTGCCAGTAGTATAGATAGTGGGAACACTGAAGCTTTCTTT
CASSIDSGNTEAFF
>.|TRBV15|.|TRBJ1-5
TGTGCCACCAGCATAGGACAGCATCCAGATCAGCCCCAGCATTTT
CATSIGQHPDQPQHF
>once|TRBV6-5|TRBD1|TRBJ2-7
TGTGCCAGCAGCCTCAGGGGGCGCGTTTACGAGCAGTACTTC
CASSLRGRVYEQYF
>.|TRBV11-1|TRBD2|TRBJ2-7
TGTGCCAGCAGGACTAGCGGTCGCGAGCAGTACTTC
CASRTSGREQYF
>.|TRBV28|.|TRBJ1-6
TGTGCCAGCAGTTTTACTGAGGAGGGAGGTTCACCCCTCCACTTT
CASSFTEEGGSPLHF
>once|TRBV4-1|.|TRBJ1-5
TGCGCCAGCAGCCAAGGCGGGAGGGACACCAATCAGCCCCAGCATTTT
CASSQGGRDTNQPQHF
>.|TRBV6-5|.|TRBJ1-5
TGTGCCAGCAGTTTCGGAGACAGCAATCAGCCCCAGCATTTT
CASSFGDSNQPQHF
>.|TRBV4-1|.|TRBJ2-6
TGCGCCAGCAGCCGAGGAGGGGGCCGCTCTGGGGCCAACGTCCTGACTTTC
CASSRGGGRSGANVLTF
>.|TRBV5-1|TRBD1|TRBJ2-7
TGCGCCAGCAGCTTGTCCGGACAGGGGGCTGCAGAGCAGTACTTC
CASSLSGQGAAEQYF
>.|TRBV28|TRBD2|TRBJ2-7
TGTGCCAGCACCGGGGGGGGCCCCTACGAGCAGTACTTC
CASTGGGPYEQYF
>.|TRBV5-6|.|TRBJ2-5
TGTGCCAGCAGCGGTGAGTTTCGGGGGACCCAAGAGACCCAGTACTTC
CASSGEFRGTQETQYF
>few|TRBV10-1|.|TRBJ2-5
TGCGCCAGCAGCTCGGGGTTCCGGGAGACCCAGTACTTC
CASSSGFRETQYF
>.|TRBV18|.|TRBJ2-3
TGTGCCAGCTCACCACAGGGGACCAGGGGCCTTAGCACAGATACGCAGTATTTT
CASSPQGTRGLSTDTQYF